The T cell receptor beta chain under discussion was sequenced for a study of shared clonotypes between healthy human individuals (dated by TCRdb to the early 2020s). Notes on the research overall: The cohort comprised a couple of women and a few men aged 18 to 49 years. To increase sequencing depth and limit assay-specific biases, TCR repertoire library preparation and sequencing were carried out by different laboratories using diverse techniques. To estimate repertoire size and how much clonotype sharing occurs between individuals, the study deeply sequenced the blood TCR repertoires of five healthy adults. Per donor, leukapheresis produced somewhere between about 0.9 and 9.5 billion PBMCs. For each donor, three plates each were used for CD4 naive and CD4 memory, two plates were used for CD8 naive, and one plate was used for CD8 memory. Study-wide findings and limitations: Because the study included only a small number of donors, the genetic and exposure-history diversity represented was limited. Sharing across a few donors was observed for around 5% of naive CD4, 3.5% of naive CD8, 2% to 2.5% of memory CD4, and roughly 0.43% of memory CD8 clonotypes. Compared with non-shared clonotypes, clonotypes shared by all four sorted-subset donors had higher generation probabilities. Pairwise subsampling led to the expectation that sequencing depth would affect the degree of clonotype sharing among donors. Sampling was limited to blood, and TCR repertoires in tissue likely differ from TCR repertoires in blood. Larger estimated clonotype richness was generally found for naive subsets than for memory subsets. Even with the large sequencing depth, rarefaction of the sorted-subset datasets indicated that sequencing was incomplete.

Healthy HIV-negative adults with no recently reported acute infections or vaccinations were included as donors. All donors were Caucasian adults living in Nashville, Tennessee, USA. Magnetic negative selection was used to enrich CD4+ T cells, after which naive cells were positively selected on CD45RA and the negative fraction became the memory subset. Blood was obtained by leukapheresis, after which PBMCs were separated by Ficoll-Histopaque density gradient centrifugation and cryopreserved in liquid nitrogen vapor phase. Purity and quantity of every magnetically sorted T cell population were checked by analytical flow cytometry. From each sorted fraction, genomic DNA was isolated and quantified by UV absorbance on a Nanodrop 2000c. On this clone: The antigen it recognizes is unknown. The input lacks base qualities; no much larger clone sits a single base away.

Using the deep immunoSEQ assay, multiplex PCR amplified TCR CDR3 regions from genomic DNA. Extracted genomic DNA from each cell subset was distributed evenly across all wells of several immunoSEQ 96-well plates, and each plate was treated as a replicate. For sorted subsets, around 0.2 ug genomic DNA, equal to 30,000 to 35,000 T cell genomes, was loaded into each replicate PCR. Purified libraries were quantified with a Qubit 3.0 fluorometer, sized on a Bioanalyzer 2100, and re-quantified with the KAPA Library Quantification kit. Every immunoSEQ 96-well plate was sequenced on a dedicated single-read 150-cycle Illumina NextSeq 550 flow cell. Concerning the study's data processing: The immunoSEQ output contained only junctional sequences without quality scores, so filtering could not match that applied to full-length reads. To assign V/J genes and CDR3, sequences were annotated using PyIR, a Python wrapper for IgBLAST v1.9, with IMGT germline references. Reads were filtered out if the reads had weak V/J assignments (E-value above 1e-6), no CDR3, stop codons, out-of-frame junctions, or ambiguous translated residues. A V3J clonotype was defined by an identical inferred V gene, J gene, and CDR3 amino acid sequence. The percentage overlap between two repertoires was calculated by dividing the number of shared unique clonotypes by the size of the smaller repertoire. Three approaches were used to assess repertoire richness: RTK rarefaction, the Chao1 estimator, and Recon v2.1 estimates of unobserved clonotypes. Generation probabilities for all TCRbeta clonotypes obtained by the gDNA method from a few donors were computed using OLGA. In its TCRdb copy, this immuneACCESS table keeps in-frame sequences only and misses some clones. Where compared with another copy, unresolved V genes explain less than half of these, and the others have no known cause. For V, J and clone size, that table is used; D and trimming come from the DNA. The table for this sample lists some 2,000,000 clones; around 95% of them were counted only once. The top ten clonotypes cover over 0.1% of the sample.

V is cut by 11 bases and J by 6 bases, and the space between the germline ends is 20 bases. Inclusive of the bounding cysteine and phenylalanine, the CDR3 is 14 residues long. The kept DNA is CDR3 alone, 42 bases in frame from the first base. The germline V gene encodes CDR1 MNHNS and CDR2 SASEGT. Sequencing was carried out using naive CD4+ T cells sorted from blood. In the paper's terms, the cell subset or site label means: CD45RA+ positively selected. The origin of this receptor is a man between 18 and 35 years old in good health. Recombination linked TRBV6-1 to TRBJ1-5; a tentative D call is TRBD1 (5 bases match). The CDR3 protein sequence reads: CAGWGGFLSQPQHF. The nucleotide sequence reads TGTGCCGGTTGGGGGGGGTTCCTGAGTCAGCCCCAGCATTTT.